The text below deals with one T cell receptor beta chain. The data stem from a study of control samples from healthy donors and cancer patients. The length of the CDR3 is 14 residues. V shed 6 bases and J 4 bases; nucleotides not matched to a gene: 8. Germline V lookup: CDR1 LNHDA, CDR2 SQIVND (reference sequence). This table comes from immunoSEQ multiplex PCR, and its TCRdb copy is limited to in-frame clones, with some not included. The table lists fewer than 200,000 clones, 80% to 95% of them singletons. The J gene is TRBJ1-2, the V gene TRBV19, with 7 positions matching TRBD1. This sequence was found in a woman aged 55-75 years in good health. Sequenced material: blood. The CDR3 coding sequence is TGTGCCAGTAGACCGGGACAGCTCCCCTATGGCTACACCTTC. It specifies CASRPGQLPYGYTF.